This TCR beta chain was found in a study of cytomegalovirus exposure and HLA in healthy donors. The CDR3 is 16 amino acids. Points from the study as a whole: Rarity characterized most TCR sequences, yet some public TCRs appeared in many donors.

Sequencing was performed with immunoSEQ multiplex PCR; in TCRdb, only in-frame clones are kept and a portion is missing. The data contain roughly 150,000 clones, around 82% of them singletons. Of note for this clone: Its antigen is currently unknown.

This TCR derives from a young man in good health and CMV-seropositive. Sequencing was performed on PBMCs. The chain links TRBV12-2 to TRBJ2-3; TRBD2 reflects the table's D call only, with no check against the DNA. TRBV12-2 has pseudogene status. The CDR3 DNA follows: TGTGCAAGTCGCTTAAGGCGGGAGGCCCCCACAGATACGCAGTATTTT. It encodes CASRLRREAPTDTQYF.